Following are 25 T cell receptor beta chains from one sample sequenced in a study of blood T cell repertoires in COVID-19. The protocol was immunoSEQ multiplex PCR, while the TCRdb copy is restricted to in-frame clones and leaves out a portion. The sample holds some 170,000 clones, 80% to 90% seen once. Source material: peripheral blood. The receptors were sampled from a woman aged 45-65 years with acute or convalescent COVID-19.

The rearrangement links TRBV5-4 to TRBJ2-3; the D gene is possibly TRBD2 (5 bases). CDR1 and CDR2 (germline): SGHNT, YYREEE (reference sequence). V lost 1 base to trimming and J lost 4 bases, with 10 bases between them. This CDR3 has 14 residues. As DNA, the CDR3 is TGTGCCAGCAGCTTGAGGAGGCAGGCAGATACGCAGTATTTT. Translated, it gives CASSLRRQADTQYF.

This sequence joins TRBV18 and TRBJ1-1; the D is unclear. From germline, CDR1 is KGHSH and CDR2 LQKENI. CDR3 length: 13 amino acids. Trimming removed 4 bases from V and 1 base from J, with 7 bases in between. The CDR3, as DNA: TGTGCCAGCTCACGTACTGAGAACACTGAAGCTTTCTTT. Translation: CASSRTENTEAFF. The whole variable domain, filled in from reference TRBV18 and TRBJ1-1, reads NAGVMQNPRHLVRRRGQEARLRCSPMKGHSHVYWYRQLPEEGLKFMVYLQKENIIDESGMPKERFSAEFPKEGPSILRIQQVVRGDSAAYFCASSRTENTEAFFGQGTRLTVV.

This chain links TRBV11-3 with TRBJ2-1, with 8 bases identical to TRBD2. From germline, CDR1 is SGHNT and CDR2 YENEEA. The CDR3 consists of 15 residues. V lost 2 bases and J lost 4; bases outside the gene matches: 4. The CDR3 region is CASSLREGGYNEQFF. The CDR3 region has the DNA TGTGCCAGCAGCTTACGGGAGGGAGGGTACAATGAGCAGTTCTTC.

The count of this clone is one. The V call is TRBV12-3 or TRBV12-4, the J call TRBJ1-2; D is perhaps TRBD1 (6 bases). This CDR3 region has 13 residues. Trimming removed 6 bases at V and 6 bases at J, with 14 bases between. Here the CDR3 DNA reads TGTGCCAGCAGACCCGGGGCAGGGGATGGCTACACCTTC. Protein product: CASRPGAGDGYTF.

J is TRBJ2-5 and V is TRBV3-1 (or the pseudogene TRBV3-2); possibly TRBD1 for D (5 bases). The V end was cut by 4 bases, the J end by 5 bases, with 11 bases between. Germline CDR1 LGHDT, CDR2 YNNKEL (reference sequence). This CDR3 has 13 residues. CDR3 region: CASSRGAGETQYF. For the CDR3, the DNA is TGTGCCAGCAGCCGGGGCGCAGGGGAGACCCAGTACTTC.

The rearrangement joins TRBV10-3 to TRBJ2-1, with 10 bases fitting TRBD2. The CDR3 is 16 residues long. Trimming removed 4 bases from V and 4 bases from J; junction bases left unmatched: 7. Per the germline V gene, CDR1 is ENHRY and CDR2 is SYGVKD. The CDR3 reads CAISAATSGTYNEQFF. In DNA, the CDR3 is TGTGCCATCAGTGCAGCCACTAGCGGGACTTACAATGAGCAGTTCTTC.

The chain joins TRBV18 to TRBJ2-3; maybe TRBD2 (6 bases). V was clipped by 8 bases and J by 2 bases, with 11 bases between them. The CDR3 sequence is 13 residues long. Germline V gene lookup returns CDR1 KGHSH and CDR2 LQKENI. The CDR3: CASRGLLTDTQYF. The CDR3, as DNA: TGTGCCAGCCGGGGACTTCTCACAGATACGCAGTATTTT.

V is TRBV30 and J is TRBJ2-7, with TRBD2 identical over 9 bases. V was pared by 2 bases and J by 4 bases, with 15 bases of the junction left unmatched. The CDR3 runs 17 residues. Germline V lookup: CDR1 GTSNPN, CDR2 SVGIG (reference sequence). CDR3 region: CAWSPPLLAGILYEQYF. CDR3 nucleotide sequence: TGTGCCTGGAGTCCACCCCTCCTAGCGGGAATCTTATACGAGCAGTACTTC.

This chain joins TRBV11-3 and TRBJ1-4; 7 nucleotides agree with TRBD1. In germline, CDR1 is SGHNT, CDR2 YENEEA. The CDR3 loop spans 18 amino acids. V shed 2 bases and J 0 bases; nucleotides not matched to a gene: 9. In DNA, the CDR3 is TGTGCCAGCAGCTTAACGACAGGGTCCTTTGCAACTAATGAAAAACTGTTTTTT. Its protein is CASSLTTGSFATNEKLFF.

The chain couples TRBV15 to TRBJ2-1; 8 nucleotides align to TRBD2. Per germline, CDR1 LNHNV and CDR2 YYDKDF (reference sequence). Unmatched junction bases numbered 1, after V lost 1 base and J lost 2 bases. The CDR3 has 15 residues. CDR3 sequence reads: CATSRGREAYNEQFF. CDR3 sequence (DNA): TGTGCCACCAGCAGAGGGCGGGAGGCCTACAATGAGCAGTTCTTC.

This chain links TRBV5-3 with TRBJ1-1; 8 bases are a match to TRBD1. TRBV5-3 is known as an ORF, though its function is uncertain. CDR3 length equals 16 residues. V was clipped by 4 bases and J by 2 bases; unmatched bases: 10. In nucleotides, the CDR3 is TGTGCCAGAAGCACCGGACAGGGCCTTACAAACACTGAAGCTTTCTTT. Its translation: CARSTGQGLTNTEAFF.

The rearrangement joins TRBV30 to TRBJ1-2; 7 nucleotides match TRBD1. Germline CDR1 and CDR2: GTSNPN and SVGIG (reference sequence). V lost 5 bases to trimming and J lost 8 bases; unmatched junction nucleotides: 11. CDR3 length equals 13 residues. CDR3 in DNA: TGTGCCTGGGCCCAGACAGGGTTTGAGGGCTACACCTTC. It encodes CAWAQTGFEGYTF.

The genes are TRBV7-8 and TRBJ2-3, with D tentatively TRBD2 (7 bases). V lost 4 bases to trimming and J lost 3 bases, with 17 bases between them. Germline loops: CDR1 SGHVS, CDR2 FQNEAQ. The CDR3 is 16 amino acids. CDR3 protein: CASSSLKGGMTDTQYF. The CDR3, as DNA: TGTGCCAGCAGCTCTTTAAAGGGGGGGATGACAGATACGCAGTATTTT.

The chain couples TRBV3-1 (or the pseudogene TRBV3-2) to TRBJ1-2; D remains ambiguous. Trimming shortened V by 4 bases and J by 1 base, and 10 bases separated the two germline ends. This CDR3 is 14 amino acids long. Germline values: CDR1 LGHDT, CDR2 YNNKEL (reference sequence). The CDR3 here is CASSPFTDNYGYTF. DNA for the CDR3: TGTGCCAGCAGCCCCTTTACAGATAACTATGGCTACACCTTC.

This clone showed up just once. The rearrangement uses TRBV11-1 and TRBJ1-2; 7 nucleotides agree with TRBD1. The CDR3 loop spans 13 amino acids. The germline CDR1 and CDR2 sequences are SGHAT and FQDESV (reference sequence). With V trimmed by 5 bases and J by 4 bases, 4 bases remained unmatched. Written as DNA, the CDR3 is TGTGCCAGCAGCCAGGGACAGAGCTATGGCTACACCTTC. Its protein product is CASSQGQSYGYTF.

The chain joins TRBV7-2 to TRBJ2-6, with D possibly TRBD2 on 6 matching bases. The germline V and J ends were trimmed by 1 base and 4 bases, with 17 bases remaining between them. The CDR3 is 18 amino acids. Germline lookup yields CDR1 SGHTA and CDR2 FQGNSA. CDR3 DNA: TGTGCCAGCAGCTTAGGGGTTGGAGGGAAATCCGGGGCCAACGTCCTGACTTTC. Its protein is CASSLGVGGKSGANVLTF.

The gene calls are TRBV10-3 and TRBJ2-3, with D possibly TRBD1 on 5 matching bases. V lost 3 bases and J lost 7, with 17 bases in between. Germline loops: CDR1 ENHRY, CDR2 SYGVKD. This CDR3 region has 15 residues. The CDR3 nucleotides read TGTGCCATCAGTGATAACGTCCCCCCAGGGAATACGCAGTATTTT. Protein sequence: CAISDNVPPGNTQYF.

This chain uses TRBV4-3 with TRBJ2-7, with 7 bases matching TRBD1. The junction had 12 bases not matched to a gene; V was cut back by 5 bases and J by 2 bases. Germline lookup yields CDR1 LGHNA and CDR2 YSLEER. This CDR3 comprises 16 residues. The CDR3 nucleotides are TGCGCCAGCAGCGCAAGTACCGGGACAGCCACCTACGAGCAGTACTTC. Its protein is CASSASTGTATYEQYF.

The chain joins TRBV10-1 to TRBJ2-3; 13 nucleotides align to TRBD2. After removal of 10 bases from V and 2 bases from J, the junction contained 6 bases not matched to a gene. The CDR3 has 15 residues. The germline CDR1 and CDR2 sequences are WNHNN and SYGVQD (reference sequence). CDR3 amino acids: CATRLAGGATDTQYF. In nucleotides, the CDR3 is TGCGCCACCCGACTAGCGGGAGGCGCCACAGATACGCAGTATTTT.

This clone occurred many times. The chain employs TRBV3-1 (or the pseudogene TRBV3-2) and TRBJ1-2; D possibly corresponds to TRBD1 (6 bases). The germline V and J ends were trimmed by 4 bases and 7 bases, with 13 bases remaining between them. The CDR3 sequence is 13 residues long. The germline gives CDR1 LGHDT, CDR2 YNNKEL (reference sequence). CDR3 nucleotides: TGTGCCAGCAGCCTGACAGGAGAACGTGGCTACACCTTC. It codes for CASSLTGERGYTF.

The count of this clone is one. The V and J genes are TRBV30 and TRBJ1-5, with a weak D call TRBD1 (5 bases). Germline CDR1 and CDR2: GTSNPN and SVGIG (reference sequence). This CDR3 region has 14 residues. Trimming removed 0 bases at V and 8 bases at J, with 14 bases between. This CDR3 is CAWSVSGTYEPQHF. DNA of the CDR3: TGTGCCTGGAGTGTTTCGGGGACTTATGAGCCCCAGCATTTT.

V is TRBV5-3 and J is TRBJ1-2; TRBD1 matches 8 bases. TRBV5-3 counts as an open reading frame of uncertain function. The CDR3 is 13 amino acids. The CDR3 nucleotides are TGTGGTTATTCCAGGGGGCTCGTCTATGGCTACACCTTC. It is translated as CGYSRGLVYGYTF.

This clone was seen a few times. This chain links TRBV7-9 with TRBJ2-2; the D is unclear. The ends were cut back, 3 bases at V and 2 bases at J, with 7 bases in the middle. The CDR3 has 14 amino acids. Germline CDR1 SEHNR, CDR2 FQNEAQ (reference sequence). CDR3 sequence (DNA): TGTGCCAGCAGCTTCTCCACAAACACCGGGGAGCTGTTTTTT. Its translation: CASSFSTNTGELFF.

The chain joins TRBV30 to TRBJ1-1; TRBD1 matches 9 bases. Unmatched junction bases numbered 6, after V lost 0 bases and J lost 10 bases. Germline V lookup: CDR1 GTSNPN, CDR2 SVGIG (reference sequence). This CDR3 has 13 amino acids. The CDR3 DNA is TGTGCCTGGAGTGTACAGGGGGCATTAGTAGCTTTCTTT. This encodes CAWSVQGALVAFF.

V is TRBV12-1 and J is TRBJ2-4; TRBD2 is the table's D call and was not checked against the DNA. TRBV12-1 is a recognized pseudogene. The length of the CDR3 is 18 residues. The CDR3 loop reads CASSQPGTSFGAKNIQYF. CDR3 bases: TGTGCCAGCAGCCAACCCGGGACTAGCTTTGGAGCCAAAAACATTCAGTACTTC.